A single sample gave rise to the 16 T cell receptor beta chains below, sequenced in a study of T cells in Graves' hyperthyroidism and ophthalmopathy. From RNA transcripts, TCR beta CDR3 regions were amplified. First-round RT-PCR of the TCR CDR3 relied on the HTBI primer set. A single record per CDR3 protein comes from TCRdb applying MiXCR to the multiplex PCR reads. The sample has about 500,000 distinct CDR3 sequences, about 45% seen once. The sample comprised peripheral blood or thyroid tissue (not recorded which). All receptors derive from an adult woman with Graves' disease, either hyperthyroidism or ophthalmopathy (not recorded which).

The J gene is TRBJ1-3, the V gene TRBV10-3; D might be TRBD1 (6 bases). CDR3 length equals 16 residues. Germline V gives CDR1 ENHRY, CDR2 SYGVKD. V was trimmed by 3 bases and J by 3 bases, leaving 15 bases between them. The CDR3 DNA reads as TGTGCCATCAGTGAAAGAGCGACAGGTTATGGAAACACCATATATTTT. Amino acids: CAISERATGYGNTIYF.

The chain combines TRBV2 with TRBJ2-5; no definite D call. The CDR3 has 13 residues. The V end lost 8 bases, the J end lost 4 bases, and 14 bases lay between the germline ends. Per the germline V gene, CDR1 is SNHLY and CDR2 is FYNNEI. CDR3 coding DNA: TGTGCCAGCCACCATGAGGTCAGAGAGACCCAGTACTTC. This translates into CASHHEVRETQYF. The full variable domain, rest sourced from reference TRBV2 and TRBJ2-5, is EPEVTQTPSHQVTQMGQEVILRCVPISNHLYFYWYRQILGQKVEFLVSFYNNEISEKSEIFDDQFSVERPDGSNFTLKIRSTKLEDSAMYFCASHHEVRETQYFGPGTRLLVL.

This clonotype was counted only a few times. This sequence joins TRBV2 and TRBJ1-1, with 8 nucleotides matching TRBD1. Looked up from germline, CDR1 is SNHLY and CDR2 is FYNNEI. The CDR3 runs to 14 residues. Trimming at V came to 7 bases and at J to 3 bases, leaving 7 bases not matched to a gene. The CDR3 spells CASNEDRVDTEAFF. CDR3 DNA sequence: TGTGCCAGCAATGAGGACAGGGTGGACACTGAAGCTTTCTTT.

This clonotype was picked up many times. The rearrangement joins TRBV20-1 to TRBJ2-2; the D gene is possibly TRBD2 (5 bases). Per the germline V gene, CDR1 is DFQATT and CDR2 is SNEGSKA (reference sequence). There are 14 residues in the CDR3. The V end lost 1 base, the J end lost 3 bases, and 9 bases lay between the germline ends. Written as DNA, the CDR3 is TGCAGTGCTAGAGTGACGGGGTACACCGGGGAGCTGTTTTTT. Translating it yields CSARVTGYTGELFF.

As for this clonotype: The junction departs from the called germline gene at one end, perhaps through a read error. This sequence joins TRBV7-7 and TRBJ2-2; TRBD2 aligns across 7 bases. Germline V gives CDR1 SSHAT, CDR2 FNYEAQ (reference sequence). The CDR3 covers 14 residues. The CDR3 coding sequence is TGTGCTAGCAGCACTAGCGTTAACACCGGGGAGCTGTTTTTT. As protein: CASSTSVNTGELFF.

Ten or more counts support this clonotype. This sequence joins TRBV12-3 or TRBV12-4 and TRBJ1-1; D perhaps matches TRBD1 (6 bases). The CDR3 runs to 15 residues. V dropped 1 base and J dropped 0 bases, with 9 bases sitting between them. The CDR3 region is CASSLDTGMNTEAFF. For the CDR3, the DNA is TGTGCCAGCAGTTTAGATACAGGGATGAACACTGAAGCTTTCTTT.

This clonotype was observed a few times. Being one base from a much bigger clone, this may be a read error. CDR3 sequence reads: CATSESGANVLTF. The DNA of the CDR3 is TGTGCCACCAGTGAATCTGGGGCCAACGTCCTGACTTTC. The chain uses TRBV24-1 and TRBJ2-6; D not resolved. CDR1 KGHDR and CDR2 SFDVKD come from the germline V gene. CDR3 length equals 13 residues. V lost 4 bases, J lost 1 base, and 1 base lay in between.

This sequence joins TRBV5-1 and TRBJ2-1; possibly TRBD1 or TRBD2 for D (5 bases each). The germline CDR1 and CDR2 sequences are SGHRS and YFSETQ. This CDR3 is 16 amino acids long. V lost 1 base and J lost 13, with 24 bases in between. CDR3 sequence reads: CASSLLKGTDQETQFF. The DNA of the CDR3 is TGCGCCAGCAGCTTGCTAAAGGGGACGGATCAAGAGACCCAGTTCTTC.

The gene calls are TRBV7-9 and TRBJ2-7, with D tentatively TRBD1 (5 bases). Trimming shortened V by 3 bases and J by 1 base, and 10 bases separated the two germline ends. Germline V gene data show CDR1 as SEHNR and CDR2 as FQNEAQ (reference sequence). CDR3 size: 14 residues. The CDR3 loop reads CASSLGRQSYEQYF. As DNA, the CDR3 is TGTGCCAGCAGCTTGGGGCGGCAATCCTACGAGCAGTACTTC.

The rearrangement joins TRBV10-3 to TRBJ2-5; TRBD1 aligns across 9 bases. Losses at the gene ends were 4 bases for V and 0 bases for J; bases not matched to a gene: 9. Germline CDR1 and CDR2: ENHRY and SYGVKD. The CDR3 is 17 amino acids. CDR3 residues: CAISGRPTGGYQETQYF. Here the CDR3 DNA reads TGTGCCATCAGTGGACGGCCGACAGGGGGATACCAAGAGACCCAGTACTTC.

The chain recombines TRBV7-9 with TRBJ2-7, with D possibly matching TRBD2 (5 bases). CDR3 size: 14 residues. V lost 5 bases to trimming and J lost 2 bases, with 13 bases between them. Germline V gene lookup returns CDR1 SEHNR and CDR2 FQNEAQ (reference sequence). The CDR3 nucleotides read TGTGCCAGCAGCCCCTATGGGAGAGCCTACGAGCAGTACTTC. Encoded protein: CASSPYGRAYEQYF.

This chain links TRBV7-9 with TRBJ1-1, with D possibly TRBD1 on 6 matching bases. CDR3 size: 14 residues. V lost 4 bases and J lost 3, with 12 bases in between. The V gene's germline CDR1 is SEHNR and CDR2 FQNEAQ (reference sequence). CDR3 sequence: CASSYTGTDTEAFF. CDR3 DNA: TGTGCCAGCAGCTATACAGGGACCGACACTGAAGCTTTCTTT.

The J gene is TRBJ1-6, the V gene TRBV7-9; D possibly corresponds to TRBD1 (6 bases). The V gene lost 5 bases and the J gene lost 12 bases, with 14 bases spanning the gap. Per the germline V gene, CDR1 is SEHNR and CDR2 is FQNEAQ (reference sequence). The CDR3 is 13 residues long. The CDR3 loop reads CASSVGGGLPLHF. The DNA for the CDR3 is TGTGCCAGCAGCGTAGGGGGGGGATTACCCCTCCACTTT.

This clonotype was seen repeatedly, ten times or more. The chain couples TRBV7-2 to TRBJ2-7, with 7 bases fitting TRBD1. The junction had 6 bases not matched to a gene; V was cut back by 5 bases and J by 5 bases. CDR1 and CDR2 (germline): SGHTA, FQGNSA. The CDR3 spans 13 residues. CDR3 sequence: CASSLRQGNEQYF. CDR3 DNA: TGTGCCAGCAGCCTACGACAGGGTAACGAGCAGTACTTC.

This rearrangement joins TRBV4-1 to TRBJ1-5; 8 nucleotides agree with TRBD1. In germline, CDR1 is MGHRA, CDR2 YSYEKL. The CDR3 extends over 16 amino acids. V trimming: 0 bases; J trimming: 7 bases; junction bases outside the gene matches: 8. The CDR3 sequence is CASSQDQRTGRQPQHF. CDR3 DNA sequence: TGCGCCAGCAGCCAAGATCAGCGGACAGGGAGGCAGCCCCAGCATTTT.

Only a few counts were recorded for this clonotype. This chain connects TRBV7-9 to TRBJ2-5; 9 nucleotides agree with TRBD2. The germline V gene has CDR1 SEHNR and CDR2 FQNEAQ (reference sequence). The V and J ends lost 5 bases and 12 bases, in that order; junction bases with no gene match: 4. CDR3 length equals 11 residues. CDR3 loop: CASSRLAEKYF. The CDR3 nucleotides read TGTGCCAGCAGCCGACTAGCGGAGAAGTACTTC.